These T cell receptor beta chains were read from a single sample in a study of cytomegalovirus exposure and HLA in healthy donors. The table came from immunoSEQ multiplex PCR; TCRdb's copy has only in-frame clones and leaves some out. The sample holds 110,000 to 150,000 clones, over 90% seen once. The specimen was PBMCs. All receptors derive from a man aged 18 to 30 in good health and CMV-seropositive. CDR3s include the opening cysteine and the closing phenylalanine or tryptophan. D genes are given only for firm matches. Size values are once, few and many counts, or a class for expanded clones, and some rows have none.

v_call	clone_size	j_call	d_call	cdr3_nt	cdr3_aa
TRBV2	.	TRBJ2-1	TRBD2	TGTGCCAGCAGTGAGGAGCGGGACTACAATGAGCAGTTCTTC	CASSEERDYNEQFF
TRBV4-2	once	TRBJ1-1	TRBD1	TGTGCCACCCGGACAGGGGAACCGAACACTGAAGCTTTCTTT	CATRTGEPNTEAFF
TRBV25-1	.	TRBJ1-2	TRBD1	TGTGCCAGCAGTGAAGAGGTGAGGGGGCAGGATGGCTACACCTTC	CASSEEVRGQDGYTF
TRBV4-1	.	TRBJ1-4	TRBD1	TGCGCCAGCAGCCGGACAGGGGTAGGTGAAAAACTGTTTTTT	CASSRTGVGEKLFF
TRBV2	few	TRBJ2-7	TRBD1	TGTGCCAGCAGTGGAGAGGGGGCGCGGTACTTC	CASSGEGARYF
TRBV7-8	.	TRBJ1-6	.	TGTGCCAGCAGCTTAGGGGCCGGGACCTATAATTCACCCCTCCACTTT	CASSLGAGTYNSPLHF
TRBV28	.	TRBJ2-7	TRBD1	TGTGCCAGCAAGGGACAGCCCTCCTACGAGCAGTACTTC	CASKGQPSYEQYF
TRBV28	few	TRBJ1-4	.	TGTGCCAGCAGTCCCTCGACGGAGCCTAATGAAAAACTGTTTTTT	CASSPSTEPNEKLFF
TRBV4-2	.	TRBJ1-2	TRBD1	TGTGCCAGCAGCCAAAGACAGGGTAGCGGTGGCTACACCTTC	CASSQRQGSGGYTF
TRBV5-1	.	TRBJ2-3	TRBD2	TGCGCCAGCAGCCTCGGGGGGACAGATACGCAGTATTTT	CASSLGGTDTQYF
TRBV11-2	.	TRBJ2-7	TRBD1	TGTGCCAGCAGCTTATTGACGGGACAGTCCTACGAGCAGTACTTC	CASSLLTGQSYEQYF
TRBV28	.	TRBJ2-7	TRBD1	TGTGCCAGCAGTCCTGGACAGGGAAAATCCTACGAGCAGTACTTC	CASSPGQGKSYEQYF
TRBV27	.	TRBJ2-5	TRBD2	TGTGCCAGCAGCGTCTTGGGACTAGCGGGAGTCCGTGAGACCCAGTACTTC	CASSVLGLAGVRETQYF
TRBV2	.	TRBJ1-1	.	TGTGCCAGCGCCCCACAGGGTCCTCAAGCTTTCTTT	CASAPQGPQAFF
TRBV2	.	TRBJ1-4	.	TGTGCCAGCAGCCAGGCTATTGCAACTAATGAAAAACTGTTTTTT	CASSQAIATNEKLFF
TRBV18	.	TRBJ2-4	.	TGTGCCAGCTCACACAGGGATAGCATTCAGTACTTC	CASSHRDSIQYF
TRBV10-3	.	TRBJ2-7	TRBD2	TGTGCCATCAGCGAGCTAGGTGACAGGAGCGGGAGGCCCGTCTACGAGCAGTACTTC	CAISELGDRSGRPVYEQYF
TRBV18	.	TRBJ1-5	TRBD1	TGTGCCAGCTCATCCTCCGGACAGGATAGGAATCAGCCCCAGCATTTT	CASSSSGQDRNQPQHF
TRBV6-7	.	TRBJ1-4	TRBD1	TGTGCCAGGGACAGGGGCGGAGAAAAACTGTTTTTT	CARDRGGEKLFF
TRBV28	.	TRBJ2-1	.	TGTGCCAGCAGTTCCCCAGGTGACAATGAGCAGTTCTTC	CASSSPGDNEQFF
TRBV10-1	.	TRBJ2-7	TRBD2	TGCGCCAGCAGTGAAAATAGGACTAGCGACTCCTACGAGCAGTACTTC	CASSENRTSDSYEQYF
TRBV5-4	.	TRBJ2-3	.	TGTGCCAGCAGCTGGACGGGACTGAGGGGAGATACGCAGTATTTT	CASSWTGLRGDTQYF
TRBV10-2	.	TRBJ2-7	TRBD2	TGCGCCAGCAGTGGGCTTACGCTGGTAGCGGGAGGCGAGCAGTACTTC	CASSGLTLVAGGEQYF
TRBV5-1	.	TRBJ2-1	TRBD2	TGCGCCAGCAGCTTGGGCGGGAGCTCCTACAATGAGCAGTTCTTC	CASSLGGSSYNEQFF
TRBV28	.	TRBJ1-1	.	TGTGCCAGCAGTTTAGACAGGAACACTGAAGCTTTCTTT	CASSLDRNTEAFF
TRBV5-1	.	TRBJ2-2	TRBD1	TGCGCCAGCAGCTTTTCCGGGACAGCGAACACCGGGGAGCTGTTTTTT	CASSFSGTANTGELFF
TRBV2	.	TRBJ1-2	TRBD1	TGTGCCAGCAGCGCCCTCGGGACAGGGCTGTCTGGCTATGGCTACACCTTC	CASSALGTGLSGYGYTF
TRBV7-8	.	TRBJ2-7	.	TGTGCCAGCAGCCCAAAGGCTAGAGGAGTCAACGAGCAGTACTTC	CASSPKARGVNEQYF
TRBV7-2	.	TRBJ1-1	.	TGTGCCAGCAGCTTAGCAAGAAGGAGGGCTTTCTTT	CASSLARRRAFF
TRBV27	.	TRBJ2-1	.	TGTGCCAGCAGTCCCCCCACAGGGGGCGGAGCGGGAGTCACCTACAATGAGCAGTTCTTC	CASSPPTGGGAGVTYNEQFF
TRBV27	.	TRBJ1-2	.	TGTGCCAGCAGCCGTACCAGTTATTACTCCGGGATTGGCTACACCTTC	CASSRTSYYSGIGYTF
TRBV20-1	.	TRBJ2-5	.	TGCAGTGCTCAGATTGAAGAGACCCAGTACTTC	CSAQIEETQYF
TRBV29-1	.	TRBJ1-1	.	TGCAGCGTTGAAGATACAGGGAGCACTGAAGCTTTCTTT	CSVEDTGSTEAFF
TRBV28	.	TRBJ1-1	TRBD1	TGTGCCAGCAGTTTGACAGGGGGAGGGACTGAAGCTTTCTTT	CASSLTGGGTEAFF
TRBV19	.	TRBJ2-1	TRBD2	TGTGCCAGTAGTCCCGGACTAGCGAGCTCCTACAATGAGCAGTTCTTC	CASSPGLASSYNEQFF
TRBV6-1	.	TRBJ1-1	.	TGTGCCAGCAGTGTTGAGGGAGCCACTGAAGCTTTCTTT	CASSVEGATEAFF
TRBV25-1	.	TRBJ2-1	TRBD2	TGTGCCAGCAGTGAATATGGTGGATCACTAGCGGGACCCCCGCAGTTCTTC	CASSEYGGSLAGPPQFF
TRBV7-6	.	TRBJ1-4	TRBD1	TGTGCCAGCAGCTTAAGCCCCGGGACAGGCTATGAAAAACTGTTTTTT	CASSLSPGTGYEKLFF
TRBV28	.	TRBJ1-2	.	TGTGCCAGCGTTTCCCCGGCGGTCTATGGCTACACCTTC	CASVSPAVYGYTF
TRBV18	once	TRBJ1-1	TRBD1	TGTGCCAGCTCACCCTCCGGGACAGGCCACACTGAAGCTTTCTTT	CASSPSGTGHTEAFF